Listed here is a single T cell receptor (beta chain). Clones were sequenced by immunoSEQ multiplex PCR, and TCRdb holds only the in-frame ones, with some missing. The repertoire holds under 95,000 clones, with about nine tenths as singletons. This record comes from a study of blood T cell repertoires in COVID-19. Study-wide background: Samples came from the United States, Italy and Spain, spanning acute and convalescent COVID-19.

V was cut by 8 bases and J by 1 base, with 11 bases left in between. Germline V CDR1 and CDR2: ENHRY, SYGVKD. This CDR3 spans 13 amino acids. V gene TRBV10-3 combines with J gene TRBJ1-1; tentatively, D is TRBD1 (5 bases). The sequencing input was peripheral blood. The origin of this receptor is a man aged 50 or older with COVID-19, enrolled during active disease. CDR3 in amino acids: CAIGQGANTEAFF. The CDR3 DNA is TGTGCCATCGGACAAGGGGCGAACACTGAAGCTTTCTTT.